This TCR beta chain was sequenced for a study of response to subunit inactivated influenza vaccine (dated by TCRdb to 2017 to 2018). Some background on the complete study: Deep quantitative T cell receptor repertoire profiling was used in the study to track responses to a trivalent subunit inactivated influenza vaccine. Here is what the overall study found, with its caveats: The authors proposed that each seasonal influenza vaccination may bring in only a limited number of new T cells.

This clonotype was seen ten or more times. Its recognized antigen is unknown. No quality values exist for individual bases; no much larger clone is one base distant. The library was made by RT-PCR. The reads were generated on an Illumina HiSeq 2500. TCRdb's own reprocessing of the public reads used fastp at Q25 and MiXCR and kept productive beta chains. Every distinct CDR3 protein forms one entry, paired with its most common genes and DNA. A total of under 850,000 distinct CDR3 sequences appear in this sample, under 20% of them only once. Together, the top ten hold about a tenth of the sample. The germline V gene (reference sequence) supplies CDR1 DFQATT and CDR2 SNEGSKA. The trim is 3 bases for V and 2 bases for J, with a gap of 11 bases between the germline ends. From the cysteine up to the phenylalanine, the CDR3 has a length of 13 residues. Kept here is only the CDR3 DNA, which spans 39 bases and is read in frame from base 1.

The V gene is TRBV20-1 and the J gene is TRBJ2-7; 6 matching bases give a weak D call of TRBD1. This sequence was found in a man aged 45-65 years who received an inactivated influenza vaccine. Donor details come from another sample of the same person, matched by shared clones. The sample was PBMCs from blood, taken 5 to 6 days after vaccination. The bases read TGCAGTGCTAGCGACAGGCCAGCCTACGAGCAGTACTTC. It encodes CSASDRPAYEQYF.